This paragraph reports one T cell receptor beta chain. This entry is derived from a study of blood T cells in healthy people across ages. A second PCR of about 7 to 11 cycles used a sample-barcoded 5' primer and a J-beta primer mix. TCRdb passed the 5' RACE reads through MiXCR, listing each CDR3 protein once. The table lists under 800,000 distinct CDR3 sequences, about 40% of them singletons. The CDR3 consists of 15 residues. Germline V lookup: CDR1 SGHVS, CDR2 FQNEAQ. V shed 4 bases and J shed 10 bases, with 17 bases lying between them. This chain links TRBV7-8 with TRBJ1-6, with TRBD1 as a possible D gene (6 bases). The specimen was blood. The clonotype originates from an older woman in good health. The CDR3 here is CASSSDSSPGSPLHF. The CDR3 nucleotides read TGTGCCAGCAGCTCGGACAGCTCCCCGGGATCACCCCTCCACTTT.